This T cell receptor beta chain originates from a study of blood T cells in healthy people across ages. As for the study in general: Template switching captured about one barcoded beta molecule per two T cells.

On this clonotype itself: The junction shows a germline mismatch at one end, possibly a read error.

With a J-beta primer mix and a sample-barcoded 5' primer, a second PCR ran about 7 to 12 cycles. MiXCR, run by TCRdb on the 5' RACE reads, gives a single entry per CDR3 protein. The data hold approximately 680,000 distinct CDR3 sequences, with 32% observed a single time. The CDR3 runs 15 residues. Germline assignment: CDR1 DFQATT and CDR2 SNEGSKA (reference sequence). The chain joins TRBV20-1 to TRBJ1-4; maybe TRBD1 (5 bases). The sequence was collected from a woman of 80 years or more in good health. Sequenced material: blood. CDR3 region: CSAIEPGPSNEKPFF. CDR3 nucleotide sequence: TGCAGCGCTATAGAACCGGGACCGTCGAATGAAAAACCGTTTTTT.